This T cell receptor beta chain derives from a study of CD8 T cells in ankylosing spondylitis. General study findings and limits: Clones linked to disease were reported to show significant enrichment in matched ankylosing spondylitis synovial fluid. A TCR beta motif made of about 8 highly homologous variants seemed typical of ankylosing spondylitis blood.

This clonotype has ten or more counts. What it recognizes is unknown. Molecular-barcoded quantitative 5'-RACE produced these TCR beta libraries. One entry per CDR3 protein, called by TCRdb with MiXCR from the 5' RACE reads. The repertoire holds roughly 230,000 distinct CDR3 sequences, with roughly a tenth as singletons. V gave up 6 bases and J gave up 0 bases, with 9 bases separating them. Germline V gene sequence: CDR1 ENHRY, CDR2 SYGVKD. The CDR3 is made up of 13 amino acids. The sequencing input was blood, either unsorted or a sorted T cell fraction (not recorded which). This receptor was identified in a male donor with ankylosing spondylitis or in good health (not recorded which). This chain joins TRBV10-3 and TRBJ2-7; D is ambiguous. The CDR3 sequence is CAIRNLSSYEQYF. The CDR3 DNA is TGTGCCATCAGGAACCTGAGCTCCTACGAGCAGTACTTC.